This T cell receptor beta chain was profiled in a study of beta chain features in type 1 diabetes. Study findings and constraints: More deletions and fewer insertions at VDJ junctions were seen in type 1 diabetes patients. The influence of HLA type on TCRB rearrangement stayed undetermined.

Based on CD45RO/CCR7/CD25/CD127/CD95/CD27, CD4+ regulatory, stem cell-like memory, naive and central memory cells were sorted. cDNA synthesis used the whole RNA isolate, giving expressed TCRB sequences. Generated by immunoSEQ multiplex PCR, the TCRdb table keeps only in-frame clones and is missing some. The sample holds about 340,000 clones, roughly 8% seen once. In the case of this clone: What it recognizes is unknown.

This CDR3 has 16 residues. J gave up 7 bases and V 6 bases, and 12 bases lay outside the gene matches. Germline V gene sequence: CDR1 MNHEY, CDR2 SMNVEV (reference sequence). The chain uses TRBV27 and TRBJ2-2, with 9 bases fitting TRBD1. This TCR came from a woman younger than 35 in good health. Material: central memory CD4+ T cells from blood. CDR3 amino acids: CASSQPGQGLIGELFF. In DNA, the CDR3 is TGTGCCAGCAGCCAACCGGGACAGGGATTGATCGGGGAGCTGTTTTTT.